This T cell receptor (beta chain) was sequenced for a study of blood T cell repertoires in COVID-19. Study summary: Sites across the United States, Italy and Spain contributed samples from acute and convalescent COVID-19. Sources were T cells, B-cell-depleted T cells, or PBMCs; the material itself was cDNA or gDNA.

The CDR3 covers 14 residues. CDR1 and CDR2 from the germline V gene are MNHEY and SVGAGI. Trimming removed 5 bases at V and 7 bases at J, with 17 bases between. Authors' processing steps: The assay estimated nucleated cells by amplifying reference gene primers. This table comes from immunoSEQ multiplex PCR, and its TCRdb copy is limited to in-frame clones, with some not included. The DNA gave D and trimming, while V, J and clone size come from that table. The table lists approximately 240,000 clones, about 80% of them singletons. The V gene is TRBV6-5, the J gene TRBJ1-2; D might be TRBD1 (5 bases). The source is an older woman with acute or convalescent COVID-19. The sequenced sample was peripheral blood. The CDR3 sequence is CASSPRGELSGYTF. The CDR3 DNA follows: TGTGCCAGCAGTCCTCGGGGGGAACTGTCTGGCTACACCTTC.